A single sample is the source of the 23 T cell receptor beta chains below, sequenced in a study of CD8 T cells in Susac syndrome. cDNA came from approximately 0.5 to 1 ug RNA primed by random hexamers. TCRdb re-analysed the immunoSEQ multiplex PCR reads in MiXCR, keeping a single row per CDR3 protein. Counted here are about 160,000 distinct CDR3 sequences, roughly 95% occurring once; the ten biggest clones make up more than 0.13%. Sequencing was carried out using CD4+ T cells from PBMCs. These receptors were obtained from a human donor in good health.

The chain couples TRBV11-2 to TRBJ1-2; no clear D gene. V lost 1 base and J 3 bases, leaving 9 bases between the germline ends. CDR3 length: 14 residues. CDR1 and CDR2 (germline): SGHAT, FQNNGV. CDR3 bases: TGTGCCAGCAGCTTAGTGGGCAGCTACTATGGCTACACCTTC. It translates to CASSLVGSYYGYTF. Supplemented by reference TRBV11-2 and TRBJ1-2, the full variable domain reads EAGVAQSPRYKIIEKRQSVAFWCNPISGHATLYWYQQILGQGPKLLIQFQNNGVVDDSQLPKDRFSAERLKGVDSTLKIQPAKLEDSAVYLCASSLVGSYYGYTFGSGTRLTVV.

The rearrangement uses TRBV7-2 and TRBJ1-1; tentatively, D is TRBD1 (6 bases). This CDR3 comprises 14 residues. CDR1 is SGHTA, CDR2 FQGNSA, per germline. The V gene lost 7 bases and the J gene lost 3 bases, with 15 bases spanning the gap. The DNA for the CDR3 is TGTGCCAGCAAACCACAGGGTTCGGACACTGAAGCTTTCTTT. It encodes CASKPQGSDTEAFF. The full variable domain, rest sourced from reference TRBV7-2 and TRBJ1-1, is GAGVSQSPSNKVTEKGKDVELRCDPISGHTALYWYRQSLGQGLEFLIYFQGNSAPDKSGLPSDRFSAERTGGSVSTLTIQRTQQEDSAVYLCASKPQGSDTEAFFGQGTRLTVV.

The chain has TRBV7-2 and TRBJ1-2; 7 bases fit TRBD1. Germline lookup yields CDR1 SGHTA and CDR2 FQGNSA. V was pared by 0 bases and J by 2 bases, with 3 bases of the junction left unmatched. The CDR3 loop spans 15 amino acids. CDR3 nucleotide sequence: TGTGCCAGCAGCTTAGCCGGGACAGAGAACTATGGCTACACCTTC. Protein: CASSLAGTENYGYTF. Complete variable domain (other parts from reference TRBV7-2 and TRBJ1-2): GAGVSQSPSNKVTEKGKDVELRCDPISGHTALYWYRQSLGQGLEFLIYFQGNSAPDKSGLPSDRFSAERTGGSVSTLTIQRTQQEDSAVYLCASSLAGTENYGYTFGSGTRLTVV.

V is TRBV5-1 and J is TRBJ2-2; D is uncertain. With 3 bases removed from V and 1 base from J, the gap between germline ends came to 7 bases. CDR3 length equals 14 residues. Germline V gene sequence: CDR1 SGHRS, CDR2 YFSETQ. CDR3 nucleotide sequence: TGCGCCAGCAGCTCGACCCTGAACACCGGGGAGCTGTTTTTT. Translating it yields CASSSTLNTGELFF.

V usage is TRBV9 and J usage is TRBJ1-3, with D possibly being TRBD1 (5 bases). V lost 1 base and J lost 1, with 6 bases in between. Per germline, CDR1 SGDLS and CDR2 YYNGEE. The CDR3 contains 14 residues. CDR3 DNA: TGTGCCAGCAGCGTAACAGGTTCTGGAAACACCATATATTTT. Amino acids: CASSVTGSGNTIYF.

V is TRBV30 and J is TRBJ2-4; TRBD2 might be the D (6 bases). Germline CDR1 GTSNPN, CDR2 SVGIG (reference sequence). This CDR3 comprises 15 residues. Deletions cut 4 bases from V and 9 bases from J, with 22 bases between. CDR3 in amino acids: CAWMSGSAGAGIQYF. The CDR3 DNA follows: TGTGCCTGGATGAGCGGGTCGGCCGGGGCTGGCATTCAGTACTTC.

The rearrangement links TRBV5-1 to TRBJ2-3; a weak D match, TRBD2 (6 bases). Trimming took 3 bases from V and 2 from J, leaving 10 bases between them. The CDR3 spans 14 residues. Per the germline V gene, CDR1 is SGHRS and CDR2 is YFSETQ. The CDR3 DNA reads TGCGCCAGCAGCTGGGGACTTCACACAGATACGCAGTATTTT. This codes for CASSWGLHTDTQYF.

This sequence joins TRBV6-1 and TRBJ2-3, with 14 bases fitting TRBD2. In germline, CDR1 is MNHNS, CDR2 SASEGT. J was trimmed by 2 bases and V by 4 bases; bases with no gene match: 8. The CDR3 covers 18 residues. CDR3 nucleotides: TGTGCCAGCAGTGCCAGACTAGCGGGGGGGCCTAACACAGATACGCAGTATTTT. Residues: CASSARLAGGPNTDTQYF.

In regard to this clonotype: The junction and the germline gene differ at one end; a read error may be behind it. V gene TRBV5-1 combines with J gene TRBJ2-3; possible D gene TRBD1, 5 bases. This CDR3 contains 13 residues. Germline V gene data show CDR1 as SGHRS and CDR2 as YFSETQ. In DNA form, the CDR3 reads TGTGCCAGCAGTTTACAGGGCACAGATACGCAGTATTTT. Protein sequence: CASSLQGTDTQYF.

The chain joins TRBV6-1 to TRBJ2-7, with 11 nucleotides matching TRBD1. The V gene end was trimmed by 6 bases and the J gene end by 11 bases; junction bases not matched to a gene: 15. This CDR3 is 15 amino acids long. The germline gives CDR1 MNHNS, CDR2 SASEGT. As DNA, the CDR3 is TGTGCCAGCAGCCAAGTGGGGACAGGGGGAGTCCGGGAGTACTTC. Translated: CASSQVGTGGVREYF.

V gene TRBV19 combines with J gene TRBJ1-1, with D perhaps matching TRBD1 (5 bases). CDR3 size: 14 residues. Germline-derived CDR1 and CDR2 are LNHDA and SQIVND (reference sequence). V lost 9 bases and J 0 bases, leaving 14 bases between the germline ends. The CDR3 reads CASLADRLNTEAFF. The CDR3 DNA follows: TGTGCCAGCTTGGCAGACAGATTGAACACTGAAGCTTTCTTT. The entire variable domain, with the rest obtained from reference TRBV19 and TRBJ1-1, is as follows: DGGITQSPKYLFRKEGQNVTLSCEQNLNHDAMYWYRQDPGQGLRLIYYSQIVNDFQKGDIAEGYSVSREKKESFPLTVTSAQKNPTAFYLCASLADRLNTEAFFGQGTRLTVV.

The gene calls are TRBV3-1 and TRBJ2-7, with D possibly matching TRBD1 (6 bases). CDR1 and CDR2 from the germline V gene are LGHDT and YNNKEL (reference sequence). The germline V and J ends were trimmed by 5 bases and 10 bases, with 12 bases remaining between them. This CDR3 contains 11 residues. This CDR3 is CASSVDGGQYF. The CDR3, as DNA: TGTGCCAGCAGCGTTGATGGGGGCCAGTACTTC.

V gene TRBV5-4 combines with J gene TRBJ2-3; no clear D. This CDR3 spans 17 amino acids. Between the trimmed V and J ends, which lost 4 bases and 1 base, there was a span of 19 bases. Germline lookup yields CDR1 SGHNT and CDR2 YYREEE (reference sequence). CDR3 protein: CASSPPKHALGTDTQYF. The CDR3 DNA follows: TGTGCCAGCAGCCCACCGAAGCACGCGCTTGGCACAGATACGCAGTATTTT.

The chain recombines TRBV7-3 with TRBJ2-2; D assignment may be TRBD1 or TRBD2 (6 bases each). V gave up 2 bases and J gave up 4 bases, with 11 bases separating them. Germline values: CDR1 SGHTA, CDR2 FQGTGA. The CDR3 sequence is 15 residues long. Here the CDR3 reads CASSLDGGRTGELFF. CDR3 nucleotide sequence: TGTGCCAGCAGCTTAGACGGGGGCCGCACCGGGGAGCTGTTTTTT.

The chain links TRBV7-2 to TRBJ1-2; 7 bases map to TRBD1. V gave up 1 base and J gave up 4 bases; unmatched junction bases: 3. CDR1 and CDR2 from the germline V gene are SGHTA and FQGNSA. The CDR3 runs 14 residues. The CDR3 loop reads CASSLGGTVYGYTF. The CDR3 DNA sequence: TGTGCCAGCAGCTTAGGAGGGACAGTCTATGGCTACACCTTC.

This chain uses TRBV6-5 with TRBJ2-5; 7 bases agree with TRBD1. V was clipped by 2 bases and J by 0 bases; unmatched bases: 6. Germline lookup yields CDR1 MNHEY and CDR2 SVGAGI. This CDR3 has 16 amino acids. CDR3 sequence reads: CASSYRGTAYQETQYF. In nucleotides, the CDR3 is TGTGCCAGCAGTTACCGTGGGACAGCCTACCAAGAGACCCAGTACTTC.

This clonotype showed up just once. The V gene is TRBV3-1, the J gene TRBJ2-5; 8 positions agree with TRBD2. Germline lookup yields CDR1 LGHDT and CDR2 YNNKEL (reference sequence). With 3 bases clipped from V and 2 bases from J, the junction kept 5 bases outside the gene matches. The CDR3 runs 15 residues. Here the CDR3 DNA reads TGTGCCAGCAGCCAGGGGACTAGGGGTCAAGAGACCCAGTACTTC. Its protein is CASSQGTRGQETQYF.

V and J are TRBV2 and TRBJ1-6; D unclear. The CDR3 spans 14 residues. Germline V gives CDR1 SNHLY, CDR2 FYNNEI. V lost 2 bases, J lost 0 bases, and 2 bases lay in between. CDR3 amino acids: CASSESSYNSPLHF. CDR3 coding DNA: TGTGCCAGCAGTGAAAGCTCCTATAATTCACCCCTCCACTTT.

The chain combines TRBV5-5 with TRBJ1-1; D gene unclear. V lost 5 bases to trimming and J lost 7 bases, with 9 bases between them. The CDR3 length is 11 residues. Per germline, CDR1 SGHKS and CDR2 YYEKEE (reference sequence). The chain's CDR3 is CASSQSLEAFF. CDR3 in DNA: TGTGCCAGCAGTCAATCCCTTGAAGCTTTCTTT.

Remarks on this clonotype: The junction does not match germline at one end; this may be a read error. The chain recombines TRBV3-1 with TRBJ2-1, with TRBD2 matching 15 bases. The CDR3 length is 15 residues. Germline lookup yields CDR1 LGHDT and CDR2 YNNKEL (reference sequence). The CDR3 is CASSQEGLAGGLGTF. CDR3 sequence (DNA): TGTGCCAGCAGCCAAGAGGGACTAGCGGGGGGCCTGGGGACCTTC.

This sequence joins TRBV5-6 and TRBJ2-4; D may be TRBD2 (5 bases). Germline V gene lookup returns CDR1 SGHDT and CDR2 YYEEEE. The CDR3 consists of 16 residues. Trimming pared 3 bases from V and 0 bases from J, leaving 13 bases between. This chain's CDR3 is CASSSYSEGAKNIQYF. The CDR3, as DNA: TGTGCCAGCAGCTCCTACTCAGAGGGAGCCAAAAACATTCAGTACTTC.

The chain has TRBV7-3 and TRBJ2-2; either TRBD1 or TRBD2 may supply D (5 bases each). The CDR3 has 13 residues. Trimming cost V 4 bases and J 7 bases, with 10 bases left between them. Germline loops: CDR1 SGHTA, CDR2 FQGTGA. CDR3 in amino acids: CASSSRGNGELFF. Written as DNA, the CDR3 is TGTGCCAGCAGCTCTCGGGGCAACGGGGAGCTGTTTTTT.

The genes are TRBV29-1 and TRBJ1-1; D remains ambiguous. This CDR3 is 12 amino acids long. From germline, CDR1 is SQVTM and CDR2 ANQGSEA. The germline V and J ends were trimmed by 5 bases and 1 base, with 8 bases remaining between them. The CDR3 sequence: CSVTHTNTEAFF. In DNA, the CDR3 is TGCAGCGTTACCCACACGAACACTGAAGCTTTCTTT.